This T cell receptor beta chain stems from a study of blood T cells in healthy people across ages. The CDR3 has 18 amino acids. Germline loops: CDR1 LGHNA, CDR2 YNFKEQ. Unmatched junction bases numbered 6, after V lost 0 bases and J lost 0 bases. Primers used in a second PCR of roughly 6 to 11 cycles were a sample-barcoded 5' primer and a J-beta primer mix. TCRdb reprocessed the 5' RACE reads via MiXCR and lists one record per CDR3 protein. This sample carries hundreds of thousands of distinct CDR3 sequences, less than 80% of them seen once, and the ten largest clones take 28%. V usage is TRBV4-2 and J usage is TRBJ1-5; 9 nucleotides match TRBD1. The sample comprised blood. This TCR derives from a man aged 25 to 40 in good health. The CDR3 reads CASSQDGQGIYSNQPQHF. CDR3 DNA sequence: TGTGCCAGCAGCCAAGATGGACAGGGGATTTATAGCAATCAGCCCCAGCATTTT.